This entry features one T cell receptor beta chain sequence. Its specific antigen is unknown. The sample holds no much larger clone one base away, and base qualities are not on file. Patients underwent resection in Japan or China between about 2013 and 2017. Two lung cancer pathologists independently reviewed H&E slides to confirm the histologic diagnosis of every case. For nucleic acid extraction, premalignant or tumor cells were enriched by macro-dissection following pathologic assessment. DNA was isolated from FFPE tissue using the AllPrep DNA/RNA FFPE Kit. The sample originates from a study of immune evolution from preneoplasia to lung adenocarcinoma listed by TCRdb under 2021. At the level of the whole study: No AAH lesions showed HLA loss of heterozygosity, compared with roughly 7% of AIS, less than 18% of MIA and around a third of ADC lesions. Class I HLA alleles were inferred from exome data with POLYSOLVER, and allele-specific HLA loss was detected with LOHHLA. The sample size was set by how many specimens were available, not by a prior power calculation. The overall cohort was made up of fewer than 70 patients with pulmonary nodules who had surgical resection. It was reported in the study that 90 to 120 samples were used for TCR sequencing. Whole exome sequencing and methylation data from the same cohort of nodules were integrated with the immune data. Resected precursor lesions (AAH, AIS, MIA) and invasive adenocarcinomas were each compared against paired morphologically normal lung tissue. TCR sequencing data came from 51 patients. The study combined immune gene expression, TCR sequencing and multiplex immunofluorescence to profile immune contexture across lung adenocarcinoma precursors and invasive adenocarcinoma. On the study overall, not on this receptor specifically: KRAS-mutant nodules showed the highest T cell clonality compared with EGFR-mutant or double wild-type lesions. Top T cell clone frequencies were highest in normal lung and appeared to decrease progressively from AAH through AIS, MIA and invasive adenocarcinoma. Normal lung showed the highest clonality, whereas later-stage lesions appeared to have higher T cell density and diversity but lower clonality. The findings reflected association rather than direct causation, and larger cohorts with long-term follow-up and longitudinal biopsies were considered necessary. Because all patients were from Japan and China, applicability to Western populations was uncertain.

There are 17 amino acids in the CDR3, from cysteine to phenylalanine inclusive. Of all the DNA, just the CDR3 is kept, 51 bases in frame from base 1. From the germline V gene, CDR1 is SGDLS and CDR2 is YYNGEE. Trimming takes 0 bases from V and 4 bases from J, and the germline ends sit 17 bases apart. TCR beta CDR3 regions were sequenced from DNA using the immunoSEQ hsTCRbeta Kit. Per the original workflow: The ImmunoSEQ Analyzer was used to analyse the TCR sequencing data. T cell clonality was defined as 1 minus Pielou's evenness, calculated on productive rearrangements. To measure T cell diversity, the inverse Simpson index was applied to productive templates. T cell density was TCR beta template counts normalized to usable DNA, estimated by amplifying and sequencing housekeeping genes. Two-sided Kruskal-Wallis tests were used to compare TCR metrics across histologic stages. Entries here come from immuneACCESS through TCRdb and include only in-frame sequences with V and J called. Some clones fail to appear in such tables; in the studies checked, an unresolved V gene covers under half of the shortfall, and the cause of the remainder is unknown. D and trimming come from the DNA, and the V and J calls and clone size come from that table. This sample has around 40,000 clones in its table, and less than 85% of those were observed once. About 4.7% of the sample comes from the top ten.

Here the chain combines TRBV9 and TRBJ2-1; the best D guess is TRBD2, with 5 bases matching. The origin of this receptor is a person between 60 and 69 years old with lung adenocarcinoma. Sequenced input: FFPE invasive lung adenocarcinoma tissue. The cell subset or site label here, explained by the study, means: frankly invasive lung adenocarcinoma (ADC). The DNA sequence is as follows: TGTGCCAGCAGCGTAGCTATGAGCGGTGCTAATTACAATGAGCAGTTCTTC. Its product reads: CASSVAMSGANYNEQFF.